The 31 T cell receptor beta chains below all came from one sample that was sequenced in a study of sequential checkpoint blockade in melanoma. Treatment reported: randomized to nivolumab then ipilimumab (arm A) or the reverse (arm B). Using immunoSEQ multiplex PCR, the repertoire was profiled, and TCRdb retains in-frame clones only, with some absent. The table includes about 32,000 clones, around 82% detected once. Sample: CD8+ T cells sorted from blood (inferred from file names), taken from a patient given nivolumab and ipilimumab in sequence. The origin of the receptors is a human donor with melanoma.

This clone was found once. The chain joins TRBV6-5 to TRBJ1-3; D is undetermined. Germline values: CDR1 MNHEY, CDR2 SVGAGI. V was cut by 0 bases and J by 2 bases, with 8 bases left in between. The CDR3 runs 15 residues. The chain's CDR3 is CASSYSTRTGNTIYF. The CDR3 DNA follows: TGTGCCAGCAGTTACTCGACGAGGACTGGAAACACCATATATTTT.

J is TRBJ2-7 and V is TRBV5-3; the match to TRBD1 covers 12 bases. TRBV5-3 is filed as an ORF, its function uncertain. This CDR3 comprises 13 residues. Trimming cost V 4 bases and J 6 bases; bases outside gene matches: 2. CDR3: CARSRDRGREQYF. The CDR3 DNA follows: TGTGCCAGAAGCCGGGACAGGGGGCGCGAGCAGTACTTC.

The count of this clone is one. The rearrangement links TRBV30 to TRBJ2-7, with D possibly matching TRBD2 (6 bases). The CDR3 has 14 amino acids. Between the trimmed V and J ends, which lost 6 bases and 1 base, there was a span of 16 bases. The V gene's germline CDR1 is GTSNPN and CDR2 SVGIG (reference sequence). CDR3 sequence reads: CACGEPGVSYEQYF. The CDR3 coding sequence is TGTGCCTGCGGGGAACCGGGAGTTTCCTACGAGCAGTACTTC.

The V call is TRBV7-2, the J call TRBJ2-3, with 7 bases matching TRBD1. The CDR3 is made up of 12 amino acids. V dropped 7 bases and J dropped 10; count of bases not matched to a gene: 8. Per germline, CDR1 SGHTA and CDR2 FQGNSA. The CDR3: CASTRGPWAQYF. The CDR3 DNA sequence: TGTGCCAGCACGAGGGGGCCCTGGGCGCAGTATTTT.

The rearrangement links TRBV27 to TRBJ1-1, with 8 positions matching TRBD1. The CDR3 loop spans 13 amino acids. Germline CDR1 MNHEY, CDR2 SMNVEV (reference sequence). J was trimmed by 4 bases and V by 7 bases; bases with no gene match: 5. The CDR3 DNA sequence: TGTGCCAGCAAAGGACAGGGAAGCACTGAAGCTTTCTTT. It yields the protein CASKGQGSTEAFF.

This chain joins TRBV6-1 and TRBJ2-7; 12 bases line up with TRBD2. CDR3 size: 18 residues. Germline CDR1 reads MNHNS; CDR2 reads SASEGT. The trim removed 2 bases at V and 6 bases at J, leaving 14 bases unmatched. This chain's CDR3 is CASSERLAGGLKEGEQYF. For the CDR3, the DNA is TGTGCCAGCAGTGAAAGGCTAGCGGGGGGGCTGAAAGAAGGCGAGCAGTACTTC.

The chain is built from TRBV9 and TRBJ2-3; 9 bases map to TRBD2. CDR1 is SGDLS, CDR2 YYNGEE, per germline. Losses at the gene ends were 4 bases for V and 0 bases for J; bases not matched to a gene: 6. CDR3 size: 16 residues. CDR3 residues: CASSPPLAGSTDTQYF. The CDR3 DNA reads as TGTGCCAGCAGCCCCCCGCTAGCGGGAAGCACAGATACGCAGTATTTT. The entire variable domain, with the rest obtained from reference TRBV9 and TRBJ2-3, is as follows: DSGVTQTPKHLITATGQRVTLRCSPRSGDLSVYWYQQSLDQGLQFLIQYYNGEERAKGNILERFSAQQFPDLHSELNLSSLELGDSALYFCASSPPLAGSTDTQYFGPGTRLTVL.

The V and J genes are TRBV30 and TRBJ1-5; 7 bases map to TRBD1. CDR1 and CDR2 (germline): GTSNPN, SVGIG (reference sequence). Trimming removed 3 bases from V and 1 base from J; junction bases left unmatched: 3. The CDR3 is 14 amino acids. CDR3 nucleotides: TGTGCCTGGAGAACAGGGGAAAGCAATCAGCCCCAGCATTTT. This encodes CAWRTGESNQPQHF.

This clone was seen a single time. This rearrangement joins TRBV6-5 to TRBJ1-2; tentatively, D is TRBD1 (6 bases). V was cut by 0 bases and J by 2 bases, with 10 bases left in between. The CDR3 has 15 residues. CDR1 and CDR2 (germline): MNHEY, SVGAGI. The CDR3 DNA sequence: TGTGCCAGCAGTTACTCGACGACAGGCAACTATGGCTACACCTTC. It yields the protein CASSYSTTGNYGYTF.

The genes are TRBV7-9 and TRBJ2-3; TRBD1 aligns across 8 bases. This CDR3 spans 18 amino acids. Looked up from germline, CDR1 is SEHNR and CDR2 is FQNEAQ (reference sequence). Trimming at V came to 5 bases and at J to 5 bases, leaving 18 bases not matched to a gene. CDR3 loop: CASSLNQGARNVRDTQYF. The CDR3 nucleotides are TGTGCCAGCAGCCTCAATCAGGGGGCGCGGAACGTTAGAGATACGCAGTATTTT.

The CDR3, as DNA: TGTGCCTGGAGTGGGACTAGCGGATTTTACTCCTACAATGAGCAGTTCTTC. Protein sequence: CAWSGTSGFYSYNEQFF. The chain couples TRBV30 to TRBJ2-1, with TRBD2 matching 10 bases. Germline CDR1 GTSNPN, CDR2 SVGIG (reference sequence). The junction had 6 bases not matched to a gene; V was cut back by 1 base and J by 0 bases. The CDR3 has 17 amino acids.

The chain links TRBV6-5 to TRBJ2-5; 8 bases map to TRBD1. Germline V lookup: CDR1 MNHEY, CDR2 SVGAGI. Germline trimming cut 0 bases from V and 1 base from J; bases unmatched to any gene: 4. The CDR3 contains 16 residues. This chain's CDR3 is CASSYSQGTGQETQYF. Written as DNA, the CDR3 is TGTGCCAGCAGTTACTCACAAGGGACAGGCCAAGAGACCCAGTACTTC.

This chain links TRBV5-1 with TRBJ1-2; 8 bases match TRBD1. V was clipped by 1 base and J by 4 bases; unmatched bases: 6. The CDR3 extends over 15 amino acids. The V gene's germline CDR1 is SGHRS and CDR2 YFSETQ. CDR3 nucleotide sequence: TGCGCCAGCAGCTTGAGGGGTACAGGGGGCTATGGCTACACCTTC. Protein: CASSLRGTGGYGYTF.

The genes are TRBV27 and TRBJ2-7; TRBD1 might be the D (6 bases). The CDR3 is 13 amino acids. With 3 bases removed from V and 5 bases from J, the gap between germline ends came to 11 bases. Germline loops: CDR1 MNHEY, CDR2 SMNVEV (reference sequence). The DNA for the CDR3 is TGTGCCAGCAGTTTCGGAACAGGGAACGAGCAGTACTTC. As protein: CASSFGTGNEQYF.

V is TRBV6-5 and J is TRBJ1-2; D may be TRBD1 (5 bases). The germline V and J ends were trimmed by 5 bases and 4 bases, with 14 bases remaining between them. This CDR3 is built from 14 residues. CDR1 is MNHEY, CDR2 SVGAGI, per germline. CDR3 DNA sequence: TGTGCCAGCAGTACTCCGACAGAACCCTATGGCTACACCTTC. This gives the protein CASSTPTEPYGYTF.

This sequence joins TRBV9 and TRBJ2-1, with D unclear. The CDR3 has 15 residues. CDR1 is SGDLS, CDR2 YYNGEE, per germline. Trimming stripped 2 bases from V and 4 bases from J, with 13 bases between. Here the CDR3 DNA reads TGTGCCAGCAGCGTGCTCCCAGGTCGGTACAATGAGCAGTTCTTC. Its translation: CASSVLPGRYNEQFF.

This chain uses TRBV5-1 with TRBJ2-7; 7 nucleotides match TRBD2. The CDR3 is made up of 16 amino acids. CDR1 is SGHRS and CDR2 is YFSETQ in the germline V gene. J lost 7 bases, V lost 0 bases, and 13 bases had no gene match. The CDR3 DNA sequence: TGCGCCAGCAGCTTGGCCCTCGTGGGAGGGCGGTGGGAGCAGTACTTC. This translates into CASSLALVGGRWEQYF.

This sequence joins TRBV5-6 and TRBJ2-7; a weak D match, TRBD1 (5 bases). The V end was cut by 4 bases, the J end by 3 bases, with 8 bases between. This CDR3 comprises 12 residues. Germline loops: CDR1 SGHDT, CDR2 YYEEEE. The DNA for the CDR3 is TGTGCCAGCAGCGGGGCAGGCTACGAGCAGTACTTC. It specifies CASSGAGYEQYF.

This clone showed up just once. The rearrangement joins TRBV7-9 to TRBJ1-1; possibly TRBD1 for D (5 bases). The V end lost 4 bases, the J end lost 4 bases, and 16 bases lay between the germline ends. The germline V gene has CDR1 SEHNR and CDR2 FQNEAQ (reference sequence). This CDR3 comprises 15 residues. The CDR3 nucleotides are TGTGCCAGCAGCTGGGTCGGGGGGGGAGGCACTGAAGCTTTCTTT. It codes for CASSWVGGGGTEAFF.

This clone was recorded only once. V gene TRBV10-3 combines with J gene TRBJ2-7; 9 positions match TRBD1. Germline CDR1 reads ENHRY; CDR2 reads SYGVKD. The trim removed 1 base at V and 7 bases at J, leaving 17 bases unmatched. CDR3 length equals 18 residues. The CDR3 protein is CAISELSLGSGQGKEQYF. Written as DNA, the CDR3 is TGTGCCATCAGTGAGTTGAGTTTAGGGTCGGGACAGGGTAAAGAGCAGTACTTC.

V is TRBV28 and J is TRBJ2-7; 7 nucleotides agree with TRBD1. Trimming cost V 7 bases and J 1 base; bases outside gene matches: 4. There are 13 residues in the CDR3. Germline assignment: CDR1 MDHEN and CDR2 SYDVKM. CDR3 in amino acids: CASTQQGSYEQYF. Here the CDR3 DNA reads TGTGCCAGCACCCAACAGGGGTCCTACGAGCAGTACTTC.

A few counts support this clone. The chain recombines TRBV10-3 with TRBJ2-3; 12 bases are shared with TRBD2. CDR1 is ENHRY, CDR2 SYGVKD, per germline. V was pared by 4 bases and J by 2 bases, with 1 base of the junction left unmatched. The CDR3 has 15 residues. The CDR3, as DNA: TGTGCCATCAGTGCTAGCGGGAGGGCCACAGATACGCAGTATTTT. This sequence encodes CAISASGRATDTQYF.

This chain links TRBV7-9 with TRBJ2-5, with TRBD1 matching over 7 bases. Per the germline V gene, CDR1 is SEHNR and CDR2 is FQNEAQ (reference sequence). V shed 4 bases, J shed 11 bases, and the junction held 13 bases outside the gene matches. This CDR3 region has 14 residues. The CDR3 spells CASSSIDRAREQYF. The CDR3 DNA reads TGTGCCAGCAGCTCAATAGACAGGGCTCGTGAGCAGTACTTC. Full variable domain (remainder filled in from reference TRBV7-9 and TRBJ2-5): DTGVSQNPRHKITKRGQNVTFRCDPISEHNRLYWYRQTLGQGPEFLTYFQNEAQLEKSRLLSDRFSAERPKGSFSTLEIQRTEQGDSAMYLCASSSIDRAREQYFGPGTRLLVL.

This clone was observed a single time. This chain joins TRBV7-9 and TRBJ1-1; weak D call: TRBD1 (5 bases). The germline V and J ends were trimmed by 4 bases and 4 bases, with 13 bases remaining between them. The length of the CDR3 is 14 residues. CDR1 SEHNR and CDR2 FQNEAQ come from the germline V gene (reference sequence). The CDR3 spells CASSWGPRVTEAFF. In nucleotides, the CDR3 is TGTGCCAGCAGCTGGGGTCCCAGGGTCACTGAAGCTTTCTTT.

This clone was seen more than once but under ten times. The rearrangement joins TRBV6-4 to TRBJ2-1; 8 nucleotides agree with TRBD2. CDR3 length equals 16 residues. After removal of 3 bases from V and 9 bases from J, the junction contained 13 bases not matched to a gene. Germline assignment: CDR1 MRHNA and CDR2 SNTAGT. CDR3 region: CASSESSGSGKSEQFF. In nucleotides, the CDR3 is TGTGCCAGCAGTGAATCAAGCGGGAGCGGGAAGAGTGAGCAGTTCTTC.

This clone has just a few counts. V gene TRBV4-1 combines with J gene TRBJ2-3; D possibly corresponds to TRBD2 (6 bases). The CDR3 runs 20 residues. The germline gives CDR1 MGHRA, CDR2 YSYEKL. Trimming shortened V by 3 bases and J by 2 bases, and 27 bases separated the two germline ends. Here the CDR3 reads CASSQTLRDTSSVNTDTQYF. The CDR3 coding sequence is TGCGCCAGCAGCCAGACATTACGCGACACTTCTAGCGTAAACACAGATACGCAGTATTTT.

This rearrangement joins TRBV2 to TRBJ1-5; TRBD1 is a possible D gene (6 bases). CDR1 is SNHLY, CDR2 FYNNEI, per germline. CDR3 length: 17 amino acids. The V end lost 5 bases, the J end lost 4 bases, and 21 bases lay between the germline ends. This chain's CDR3 is CASSPRYQGPKNQPQHF. The CDR3, as DNA: TGTGCCAGCAGTCCTAGGTATCAGGGGCCAAAGAATCAGCCCCAGCATTTT.

The CDR3 protein is CASSEGASGNTIYF. CDR3 nucleotides: TGTGCCAGCAGCGAAGGGGCCAGTGGAAACACCATATATTTT. This chain links TRBV9 with TRBJ1-3, with a possible D match to TRBD1 (5 bases). Germline CDR1 is SGDLS and CDR2 is YYNGEE. The V and J ends lost 3 bases and 3 bases respectively, with 10 bases between them. CDR3 size: 14 residues.

The CDR3 region has the DNA TGTGCCTGGAGTGATCACAGCTCAAGAACTAGGGTCTACGAGCAGTACTTC. Translating it yields CAWSDHSSRTRVYEQYF. The chain uses TRBV30 and TRBJ2-7; possible D gene TRBD2, 5 bases. The germline gives CDR1 GTSNPN, CDR2 SVGIG (reference sequence). This CDR3 has 17 residues. Deletions cut 1 base from V and 3 bases from J, with 22 bases between. The complete variable domain, with remaining parts taken from reference TRBV30 and TRBJ2-7, reads SQTIHQWPATLVQPVGSPLSLECTVEGTSNPNLYWYRQAAGRGLQLLFYSVGIGQISSEVPQNLSASRPQDRQFILSSKKLLLSDSGFYLCAWSDHSSRTRVYEQYFGPGTRLTVT.

The rearrangement uses TRBV7-6 and TRBJ2-6, with D unresolved. The CDR3 length is 15 residues. Germline V gives CDR1 SGHVS, CDR2 FNYEAQ. V shed 6 bases and J shed 0 bases, with 9 bases lying between them. This CDR3 reads CASSPVRSGANVLTF. The CDR3 nucleotides read TGTGCCAGCAGTCCGGTCCGCTCTGGGGCCAACGTCCTGACTTTC.

This sequence joins TRBV7-9 and TRBJ2-3; 7 bases match TRBD1. CDR1 is SEHNR and CDR2 is FQNEAQ in the germline V gene (reference sequence). There are 13 residues in the CDR3. Trimming at V came to 6 bases and at J to 3 bases, leaving 3 bases not matched to a gene. CDR3 coding DNA: TGTGCCAGCAGGTCAGGGGGAACAGATACGCAGTATTTT. Translating it yields CASRSGGTDTQYF.